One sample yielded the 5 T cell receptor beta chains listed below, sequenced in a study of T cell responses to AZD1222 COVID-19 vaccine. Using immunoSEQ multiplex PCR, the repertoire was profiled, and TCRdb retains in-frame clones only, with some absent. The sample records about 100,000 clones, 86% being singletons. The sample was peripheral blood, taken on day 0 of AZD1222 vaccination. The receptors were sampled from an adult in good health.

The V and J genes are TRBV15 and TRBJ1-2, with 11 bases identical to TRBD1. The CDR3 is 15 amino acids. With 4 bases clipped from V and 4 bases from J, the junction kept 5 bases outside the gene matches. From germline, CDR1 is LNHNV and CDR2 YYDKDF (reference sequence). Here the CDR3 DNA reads TGTGCCACCAGCACCGGACAGGGGGCTATCTATGGCTACACCTTC. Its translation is CATSTGQGAIYGYTF.

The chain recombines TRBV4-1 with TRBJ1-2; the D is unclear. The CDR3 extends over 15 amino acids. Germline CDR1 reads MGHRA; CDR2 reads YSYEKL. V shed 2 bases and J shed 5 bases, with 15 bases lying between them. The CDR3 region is CASSQPTRGRYGYTF. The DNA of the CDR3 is TGCGCCAGCAGCCAACCTACACGAGGCAGGTATGGCTACACCTTC.

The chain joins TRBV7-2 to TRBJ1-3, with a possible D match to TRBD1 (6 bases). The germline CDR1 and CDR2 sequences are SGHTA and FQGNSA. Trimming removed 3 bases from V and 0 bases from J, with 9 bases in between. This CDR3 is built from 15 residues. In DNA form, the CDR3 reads TGTGCCAGCAGCTTGGGGGGCGGCTCTGGAAACACCATATATTTT. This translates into CASSLGGGSGNTIYF.

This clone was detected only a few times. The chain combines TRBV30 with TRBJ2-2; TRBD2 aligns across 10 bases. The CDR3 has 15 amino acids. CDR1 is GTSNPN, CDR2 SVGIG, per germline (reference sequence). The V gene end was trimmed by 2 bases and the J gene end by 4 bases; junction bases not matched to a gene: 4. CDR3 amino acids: CAWSPLAGGTGELFF. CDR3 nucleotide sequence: TGTGCCTGGAGTCCATTAGCGGGGGGCACCGGGGAGCTGTTTTTT.

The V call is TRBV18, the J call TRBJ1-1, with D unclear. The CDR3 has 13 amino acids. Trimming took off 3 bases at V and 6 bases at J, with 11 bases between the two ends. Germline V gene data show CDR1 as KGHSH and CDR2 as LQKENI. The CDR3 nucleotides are TGTGCCAGCTCACCGGGAGTCGGCCCTGAAGCTTTCTTT. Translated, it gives CASSPGVGPEAFF.